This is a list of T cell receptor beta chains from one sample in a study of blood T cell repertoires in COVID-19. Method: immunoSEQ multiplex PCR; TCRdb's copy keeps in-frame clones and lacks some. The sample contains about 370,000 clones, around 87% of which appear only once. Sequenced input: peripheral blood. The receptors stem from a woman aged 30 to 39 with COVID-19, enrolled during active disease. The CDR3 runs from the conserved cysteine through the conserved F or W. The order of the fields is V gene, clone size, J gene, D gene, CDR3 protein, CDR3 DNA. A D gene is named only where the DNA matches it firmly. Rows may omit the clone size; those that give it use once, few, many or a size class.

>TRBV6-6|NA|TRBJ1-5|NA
CASIPGQNSNQPQHF
TGTGCCAGCATCCCCGGACAGAATAGCAATCAGCCCCAGCATTTT
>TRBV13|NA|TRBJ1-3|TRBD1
CASSSASTGAGNTIYF
TGTGCCAGCAGCTCCGCATCGACAGGGGCTGGAAACACCATATATTTT
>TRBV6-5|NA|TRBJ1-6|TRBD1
CASRGQGSYNSPLHF
TGTGCCAGCAGGGGACAGGGGTCCTATAATTCACCCCTCCACTTT
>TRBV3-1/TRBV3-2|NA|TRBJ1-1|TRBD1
CASSPDRDFPEAFF
TGTGCCAGCAGCCCGGACAGGGACTTCCCTGAAGCTTTCTTT
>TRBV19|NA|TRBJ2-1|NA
CASSISDSSYNEQFF
TGTGCCAGTAGTATATCCGACAGCTCCTACAATGAGCAGTTCTTC
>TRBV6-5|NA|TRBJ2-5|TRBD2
CASSYSRTSGETQYF
TGTGCCAGCAGTTACTCAAGGACTAGCGGAGAGACCCAGTACTTC
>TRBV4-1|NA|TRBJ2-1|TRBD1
CASSTTGGANEQFF
TGCGCCAGCAGCACGACAGGGGGGGCGAATGAGCAGTTCTTC
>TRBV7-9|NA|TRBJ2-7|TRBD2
CASSWTSGRFYEQYF
TGTGCCAGCAGCTGGACTAGCGGGAGGTTCTACGAGCAGTACTTC
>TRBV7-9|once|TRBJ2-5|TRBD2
CASSFPGTSGVRRDF
TGTGCCAGCAGCTTCCCCGGGACTAGTGGCGTGCGTCGGGACTTC
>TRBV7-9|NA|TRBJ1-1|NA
CASSTAPMAFF
TGTGCCAGCAGCACAGCCCCGATGGCTTTCTTT
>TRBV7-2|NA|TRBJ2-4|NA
CASSLDGVRGNIQYF
TGTGCCAGCAGCTTAGACGGCGTCAGGGGAAACATTCAGTACTTC
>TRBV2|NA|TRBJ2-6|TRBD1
CASRPGQGTPSGANVLTF
TGTGCCAGCAGACCGGGACAGGGAACCCCCAGTGGGGCCAACGTCCTGACTTTC
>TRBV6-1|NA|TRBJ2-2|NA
CASSDYSLAGELFF
TGTGCCAGCAGTGATTACAGCCTTGCCGGGGAGCTGTTTTTT
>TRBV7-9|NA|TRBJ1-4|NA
CASSLYSGTNEKLFF
TGTGCCAGCAGCTTATACAGCGGAACTAATGAAAAACTGTTTTTT
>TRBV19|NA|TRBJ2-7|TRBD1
CASSRYRGNYEQYF
TGTGCCAGTAGTAGATACAGGGGAAACTACGAGCAGTACTTC
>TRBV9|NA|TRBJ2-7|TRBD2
CASSKGTSGDYEQYF
TGTGCCAGCAGCAAAGGGACTAGCGGAGACTACGAGCAGTACTTC
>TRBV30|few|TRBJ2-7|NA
CAWITPGLPYEQYF
TGTGCCTGGATCACTCCGGGATTGCCCTACGAGCAGTACTTC
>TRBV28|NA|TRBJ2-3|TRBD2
CASSPTSGMSDTQYF
TGTGCCAGCAGCCCGACTAGCGGGATGTCAGATACGCAGTATTTT
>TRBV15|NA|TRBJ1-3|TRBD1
CATTPDRGNTIYF
TGTGCCACCACCCCGGACAGGGGAAACACCATATATTTT
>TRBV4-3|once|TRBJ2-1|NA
CASSQEAAPRPYNEQFF
TGCGCCAGCAGCCAAGAAGCGGCCCCTCGACCCTACAATGAGCAGTTCTTC
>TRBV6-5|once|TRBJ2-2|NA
CASRTGTGELFF
TGTGCCAGCCGAACGGGCACCGGGGAGCTGTTTTTT
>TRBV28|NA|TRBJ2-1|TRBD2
CASSFHSGTPGEQFF
TGTGCCAGCAGTTTCCATAGCGGGACCCCAGGTGAGCAGTTCTTC
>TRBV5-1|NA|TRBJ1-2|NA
CASSLKAAPNYGYTF
TGCGCCAGCAGCTTGAAGGCGGCACCTAACTATGGCTACACCTTC
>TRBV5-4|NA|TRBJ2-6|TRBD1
CASSRSTGGSGANVLTF
TGTGCCAGCAGCCGGTCGACAGGGGGGTCTGGGGCCAACGTCCTGACTTTC
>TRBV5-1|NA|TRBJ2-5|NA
CASSPDGVETQYF
TGCGCCAGCAGCCCGGACGGGGTGGAGACCCAGTACTTC
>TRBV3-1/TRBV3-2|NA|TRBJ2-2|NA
CASSHGSGELFF
TGTGCCAGCAGCCACGGTTCCGGGGAGCTGTTTTTT
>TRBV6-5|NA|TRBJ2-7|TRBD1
CASSWDRVGYSEQYF
TGTGCCAGCAGTTGGGACAGGGTTGGTTATAGCGAGCAGTACTTC
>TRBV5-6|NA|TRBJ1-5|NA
CASSLGASGQPQHF
TGTGCCAGCAGCTTGGGGGCGTCCGGTCAGCCCCAGCATTTT
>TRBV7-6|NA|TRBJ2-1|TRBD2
CASSLGLAGGGNNEQFF
TGTGCCAGCAGCCTGGGACTAGCGGGAGGGGGAAACAATGAGCAGTTCTTC
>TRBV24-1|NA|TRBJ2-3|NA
CATEAGGMDTQYF
TGTGCCACCGAAGCTGGAGGGATGGATACGCAGTATTTT
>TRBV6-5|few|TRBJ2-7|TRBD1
CASRLGTGAYEQYF
TGTGCCAGCAGACTCGGGACAGGGGCCTACGAGCAGTACTTC
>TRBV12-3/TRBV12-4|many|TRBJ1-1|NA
CASSAGLNTEAFF
TGTGCCAGCAGTGCGGGACTCAACACTGAAGCTTTCTTT
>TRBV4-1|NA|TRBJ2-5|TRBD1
CASSQDRTGIQETQYF
TGCGCCAGCAGCCAAGATAGGACAGGGATACAAGAGACCCAGTACTTC
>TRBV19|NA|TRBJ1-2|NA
CASSGGVGLYGYTF
TGTGCCAGTAGTGGGGGGGTGGGCCTCTATGGCTACACCTTC
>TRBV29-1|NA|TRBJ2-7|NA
CSAQTGYEQYF
TGCAGCGCCCAAACAGGGTACGAGCAGTACTTC
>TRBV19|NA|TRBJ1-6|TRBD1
CASTIKGTEDHSPLHF
TGTGCCAGTACCATAAAAGGGACAGAGGACCATTCACCCCTCCACTTT